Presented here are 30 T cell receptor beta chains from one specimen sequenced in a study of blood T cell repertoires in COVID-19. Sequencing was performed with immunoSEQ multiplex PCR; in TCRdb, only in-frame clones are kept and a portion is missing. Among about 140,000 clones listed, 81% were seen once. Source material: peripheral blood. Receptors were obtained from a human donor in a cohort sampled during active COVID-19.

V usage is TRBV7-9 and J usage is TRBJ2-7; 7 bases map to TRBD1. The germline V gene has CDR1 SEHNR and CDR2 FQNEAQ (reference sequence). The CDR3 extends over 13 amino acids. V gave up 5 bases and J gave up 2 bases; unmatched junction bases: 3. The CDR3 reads CASSLGTAYEQYF. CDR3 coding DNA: TGTGCCAGCAGCCTCGGGACAGCCTACGAGCAGTACTTC.

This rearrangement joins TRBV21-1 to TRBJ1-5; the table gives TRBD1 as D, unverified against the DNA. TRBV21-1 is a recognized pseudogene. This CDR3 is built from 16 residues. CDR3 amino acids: CASSKKGQYSNQPQHF. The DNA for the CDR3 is TGTGCCAGCAGCAAAAAAGGACAGTATAGCAATCAGCCCCAGCATTTT.

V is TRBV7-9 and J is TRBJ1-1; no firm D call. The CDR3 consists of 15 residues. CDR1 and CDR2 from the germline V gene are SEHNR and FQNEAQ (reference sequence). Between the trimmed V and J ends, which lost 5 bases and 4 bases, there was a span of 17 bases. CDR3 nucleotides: TGTGCCAGCAGCCCACACGGACCGGCGGGCACTGAAGCTTTCTTT. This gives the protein CASSPHGPAGTEAFF.

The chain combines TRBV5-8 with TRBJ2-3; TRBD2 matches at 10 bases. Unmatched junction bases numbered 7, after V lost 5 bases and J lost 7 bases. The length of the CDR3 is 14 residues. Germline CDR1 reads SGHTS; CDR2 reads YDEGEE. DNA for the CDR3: TGTGCCAGCAGAATCCTAGCGGGAGTGAATACGCAGTATTTT. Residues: CASRILAGVNTQYF.

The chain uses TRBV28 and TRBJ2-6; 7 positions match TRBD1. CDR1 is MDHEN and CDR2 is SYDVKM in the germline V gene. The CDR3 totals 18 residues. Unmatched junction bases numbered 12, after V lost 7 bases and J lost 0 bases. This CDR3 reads CASNQHRGRTSGANVLTF. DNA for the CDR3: TGTGCCAGCAATCAACACAGGGGCCGTACCTCTGGGGCCAACGTCCTGACTTTC.

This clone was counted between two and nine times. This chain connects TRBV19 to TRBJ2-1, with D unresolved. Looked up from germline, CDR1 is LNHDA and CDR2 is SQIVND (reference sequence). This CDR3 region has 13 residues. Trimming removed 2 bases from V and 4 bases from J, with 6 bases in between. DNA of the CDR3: TGTGCCAGTAGTATATCCAGGTACAATGAGCAGTTCTTC. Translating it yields CASSISRYNEQFF.

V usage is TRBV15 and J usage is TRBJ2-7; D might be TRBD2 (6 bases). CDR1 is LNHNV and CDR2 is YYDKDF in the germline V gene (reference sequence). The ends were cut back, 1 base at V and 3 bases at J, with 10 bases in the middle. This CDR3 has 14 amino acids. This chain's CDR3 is CATSRGGADYEQYF. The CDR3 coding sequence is TGTGCCACCAGCAGAGGCGGGGCTGACTACGAGCAGTACTTC.

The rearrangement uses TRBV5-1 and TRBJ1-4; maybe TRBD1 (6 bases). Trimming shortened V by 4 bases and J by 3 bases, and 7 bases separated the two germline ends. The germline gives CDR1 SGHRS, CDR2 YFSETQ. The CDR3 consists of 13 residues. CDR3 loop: CASSRTANEKLFF. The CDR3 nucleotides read TGCGCCAGCAGCCGGACAGCTAATGAAAAACTGTTTTTT. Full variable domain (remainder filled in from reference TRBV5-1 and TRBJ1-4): KAGVTQTPRYLIKTRGQQVTLSCSPISGHRSVSWYQQTPGQGLQFLFEYFSETQRNKGNFPGRFSGRQFSNSRSEMNVSTLELGDSALYLCASSRTANEKLFFGSGTQLSVL.

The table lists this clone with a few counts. The chain's CDR3 is CASSLASKEDTQYF. In DNA form, the CDR3 reads TGTGCCAGCTCACTAGCGTCTAAGGAGGATACGCAGTATTTT. J is TRBJ2-3 and V is TRBV18; TRBD2 might be the D (5 bases). Germline assignment: CDR1 KGHSH and CDR2 LQKENI. V was shortened by 4 bases and J by 6 bases, with 14 bases between the two germline ends. The CDR3 is made up of 14 amino acids. The full variable domain, rest sourced from reference TRBV18 and TRBJ2-3, is NAGVMQNPRHLVRRRGQEARLRCSPMKGHSHVYWYRQLPEEGLKFMVYLQKENIIDESGMPKERFSAEFPKEGPSILRIQQVVRGDSAAYFCASSLASKEDTQYFGPGTRLTVL.

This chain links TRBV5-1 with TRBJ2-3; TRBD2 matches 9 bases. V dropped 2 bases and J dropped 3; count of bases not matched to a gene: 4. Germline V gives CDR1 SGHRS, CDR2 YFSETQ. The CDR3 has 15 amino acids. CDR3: CASSFSGSGTDTQYF. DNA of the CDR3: TGCGCCAGCAGCTTTAGCGGGAGCGGTACAGATACGCAGTATTTT.

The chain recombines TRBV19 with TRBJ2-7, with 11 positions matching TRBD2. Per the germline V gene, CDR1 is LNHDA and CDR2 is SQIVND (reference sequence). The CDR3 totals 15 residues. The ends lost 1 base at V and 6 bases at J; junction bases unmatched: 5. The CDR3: CASSIALLAGAEQYF. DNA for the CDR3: TGTGCCAGTAGTATAGCCCTACTAGCGGGAGCCGAGCAGTACTTC.

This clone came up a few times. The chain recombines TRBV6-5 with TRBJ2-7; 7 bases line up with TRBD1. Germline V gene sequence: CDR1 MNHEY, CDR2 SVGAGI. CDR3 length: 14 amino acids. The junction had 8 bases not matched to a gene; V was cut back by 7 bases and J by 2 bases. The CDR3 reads CASTTGAPPYEQYF. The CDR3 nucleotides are TGTGCCAGCACTACAGGGGCCCCCCCCTACGAGCAGTACTTC.

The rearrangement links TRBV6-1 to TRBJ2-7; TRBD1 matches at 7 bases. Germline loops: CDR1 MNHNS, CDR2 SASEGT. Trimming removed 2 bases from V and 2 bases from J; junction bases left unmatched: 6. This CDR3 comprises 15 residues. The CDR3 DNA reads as TGTGCCAGCAGTGAAAGGTGGACAGGACCCTACGAGCAGTACTTC. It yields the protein CASSERWTGPYEQYF.

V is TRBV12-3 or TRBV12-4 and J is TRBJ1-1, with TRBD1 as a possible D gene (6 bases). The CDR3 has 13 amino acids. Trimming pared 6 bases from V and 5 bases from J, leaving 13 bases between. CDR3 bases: TGTGCCAGCAGGACAGGAAGAGGGACTGAAGCTTTCTTT. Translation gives CASRTGRGTEAFF.

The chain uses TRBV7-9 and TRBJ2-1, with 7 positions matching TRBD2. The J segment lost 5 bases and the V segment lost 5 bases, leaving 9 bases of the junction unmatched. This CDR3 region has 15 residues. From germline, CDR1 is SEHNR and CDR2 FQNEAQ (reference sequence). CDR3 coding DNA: TGTGCCAGCAGCCGCGGGGACTACGGAAACAATGAGCAGTTCTTC. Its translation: CASSRGDYGNNEQFF.

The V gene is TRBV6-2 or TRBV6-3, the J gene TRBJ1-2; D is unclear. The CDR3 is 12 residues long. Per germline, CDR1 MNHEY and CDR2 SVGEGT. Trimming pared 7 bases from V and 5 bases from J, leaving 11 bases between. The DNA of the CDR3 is TGTGCCAGCACCCCCTCCCGGTATGGCTACACCTTC. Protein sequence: CASTPSRYGYTF.

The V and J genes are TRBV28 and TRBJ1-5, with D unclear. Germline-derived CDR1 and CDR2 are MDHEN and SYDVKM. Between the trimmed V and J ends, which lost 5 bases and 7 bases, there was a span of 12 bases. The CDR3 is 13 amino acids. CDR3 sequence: CASSDGNYQPQHF. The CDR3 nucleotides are TGTGCCAGCAGTGACGGTAACTACCAGCCCCAGCATTTT.

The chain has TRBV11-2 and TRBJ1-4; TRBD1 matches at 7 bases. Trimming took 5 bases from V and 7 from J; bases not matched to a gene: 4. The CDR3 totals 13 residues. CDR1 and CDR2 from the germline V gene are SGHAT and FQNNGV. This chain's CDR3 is CASSPDRAEKLFF. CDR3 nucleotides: TGTGCCAGCAGCCCAGACAGGGCTGAAAAACTGTTTTTT.

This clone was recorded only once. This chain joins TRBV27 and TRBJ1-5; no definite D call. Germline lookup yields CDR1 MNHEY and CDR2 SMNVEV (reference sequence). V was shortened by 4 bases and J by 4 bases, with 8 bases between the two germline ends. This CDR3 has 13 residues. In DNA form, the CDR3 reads TGTGCCAGCAGTTGGTCAGAAAATCAGCCCCAGCATTTT. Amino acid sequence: CASSWSENQPQHF.

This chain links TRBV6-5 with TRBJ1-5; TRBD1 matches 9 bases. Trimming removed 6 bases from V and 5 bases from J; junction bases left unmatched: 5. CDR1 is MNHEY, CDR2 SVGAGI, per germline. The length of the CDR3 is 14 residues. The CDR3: CASRPTGGYQPQHF. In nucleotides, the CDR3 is TGTGCCAGCAGACCCACAGGGGGCTATCAGCCCCAGCATTTT.

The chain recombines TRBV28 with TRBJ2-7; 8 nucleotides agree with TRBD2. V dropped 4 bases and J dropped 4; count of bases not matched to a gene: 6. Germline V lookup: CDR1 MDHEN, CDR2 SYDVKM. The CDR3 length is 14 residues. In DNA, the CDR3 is TGTGCCAGCAGTTCGGGACTAGAGACTTACGAGCAGTACTTC. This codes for CASSSGLETYEQYF.

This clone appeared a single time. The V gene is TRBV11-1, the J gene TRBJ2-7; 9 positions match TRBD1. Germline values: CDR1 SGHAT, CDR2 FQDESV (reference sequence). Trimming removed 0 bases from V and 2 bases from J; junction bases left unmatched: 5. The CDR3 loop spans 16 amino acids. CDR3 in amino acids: CASSLATGTGTYEQYF. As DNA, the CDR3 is TGTGCCAGCAGCTTAGCGACCGGGACAGGGACCTACGAGCAGTACTTC. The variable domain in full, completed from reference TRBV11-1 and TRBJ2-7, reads EAEVAQSPRYKITEKSQAVAFWCDPISGHATLYWYRQILGQGPELLVQFQDESVVDDSQLPKDRFSAERLKGVDSTLKIQPAELGDSAMYLCASSLATGTGTYEQYFGPGTRLTVT.

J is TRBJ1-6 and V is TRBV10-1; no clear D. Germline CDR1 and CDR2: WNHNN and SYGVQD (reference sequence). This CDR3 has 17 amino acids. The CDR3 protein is CAGGEPGLKSYNSPLHF. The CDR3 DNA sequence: TGCGCTGGCGGGGAACCGGGTTTGAAATCCTATAATTCACCCCTCCACTTT.

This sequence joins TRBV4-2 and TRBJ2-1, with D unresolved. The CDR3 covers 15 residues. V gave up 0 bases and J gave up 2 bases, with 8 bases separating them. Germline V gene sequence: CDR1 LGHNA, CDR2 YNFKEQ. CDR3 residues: CASSQDKQPYNEQFF. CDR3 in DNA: TGTGCCAGCAGCCAAGATAAACAACCCTACAATGAGCAGTTCTTC.

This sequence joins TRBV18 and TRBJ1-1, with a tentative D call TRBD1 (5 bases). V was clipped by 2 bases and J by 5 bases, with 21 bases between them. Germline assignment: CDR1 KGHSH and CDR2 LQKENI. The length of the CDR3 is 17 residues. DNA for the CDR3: TGTGCCAGCTCACCAACCCGGGAGGGGATAAGGCGTACTGAAGCTTTCTTT. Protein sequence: CASSPTREGIRRTEAFF.

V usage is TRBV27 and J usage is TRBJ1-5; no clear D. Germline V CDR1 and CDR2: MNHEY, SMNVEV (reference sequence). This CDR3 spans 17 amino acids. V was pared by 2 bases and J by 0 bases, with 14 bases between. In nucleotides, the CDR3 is TGTGCCAGCAGTTTAGCGCTGGCGGCCTTTAGCAATCAGCCCCAGCATTTT. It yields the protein CASSLALAAFSNQPQHF.

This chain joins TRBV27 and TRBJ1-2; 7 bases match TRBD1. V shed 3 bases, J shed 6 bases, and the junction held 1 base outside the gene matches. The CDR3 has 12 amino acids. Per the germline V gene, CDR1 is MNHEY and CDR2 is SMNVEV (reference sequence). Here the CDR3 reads CASSLDRNGYTF. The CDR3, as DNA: TGTGCCAGCAGTTTGGACAGGAATGGCTACACCTTC.

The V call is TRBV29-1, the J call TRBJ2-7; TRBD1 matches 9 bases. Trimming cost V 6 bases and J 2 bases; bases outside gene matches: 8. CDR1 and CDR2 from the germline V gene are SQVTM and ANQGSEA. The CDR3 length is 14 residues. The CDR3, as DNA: TGCAGCGTAAATCAACAGGGGGCGGCCTACGAGCAGTACTTC. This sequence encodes CSVNQQGAAYEQYF.

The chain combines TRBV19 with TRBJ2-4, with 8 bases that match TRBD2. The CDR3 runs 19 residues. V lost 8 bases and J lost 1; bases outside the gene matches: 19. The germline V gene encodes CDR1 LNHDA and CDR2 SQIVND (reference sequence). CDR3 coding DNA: TGTGCCAGTTCCCCCGGGGCTAGCGGGTACGGTGGGGCCAAAAACATTCAGTACTTC. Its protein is CASSPGASGYGGAKNIQYF. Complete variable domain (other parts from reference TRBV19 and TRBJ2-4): DGGITQSPKYLFRKEGQNVTLSCEQNLNHDAMYWYRQDPGQGLRLIYYSQIVNDFQKGDIAEGYSVSREKKESFPLTVTSAQKNPTAFYLCASSPGASGYGGAKNIQYFGAGTRLSVL.

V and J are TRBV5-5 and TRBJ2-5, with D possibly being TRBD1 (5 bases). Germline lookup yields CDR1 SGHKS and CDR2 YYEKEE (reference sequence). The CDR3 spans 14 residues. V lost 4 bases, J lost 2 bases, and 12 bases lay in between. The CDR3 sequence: CASSASGIQETQYF. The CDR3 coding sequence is TGTGCCAGCAGCGCCTCAGGGATTCAAGAGACCCAGTACTTC. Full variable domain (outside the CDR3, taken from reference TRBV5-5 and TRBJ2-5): DAGVTQSPTHLIKTRGQQVTLRCSPISGHKSVSWYQQVLGQGPQFIFQYYEKEERGRGNFPDRFSARQFPNYSSELNVNALLLGDSALYLCASSASGIQETQYFGPGTRLLVL.